This entry lists 18 T cell receptor beta chains sequenced from one sample in a study of shared clonotypes between healthy human individuals. Repertoires were generated with immunoSEQ multiplex PCR, while TCRdb's copy carries only in-frame clones and drops some. The data hold some 2,000,000 clones, with about 95% observed a single time. Naive CD8 isolation took CD45RO-negative cells positively selected for CCR7 and excluded terminally differentiated effector memory CD45RA+ cells. Sequencing was carried out using naive CD8+ T cells sorted from blood. Every receptor here comes from a man aged 18 to 35 in good health.

Points on this clone: Other DNA sequences in this sample translate to the same CDR3. The chain uses TRBV7-9 and TRBJ2-7, with D possibly TRBD1 on 6 matching bases. The CDR3 totals 13 residues. V gave up 5 bases and J gave up 0 bases, with 8 bases separating them. CDR1 and CDR2 (germline): SEHNR, FQNEAQ (reference sequence). The CDR3 coding sequence is TGTGCCAGCAGCCGAGGGGGCTCCTACGAGCAGTACTTC. It yields the protein CASSRGGSYEQYF.

The chain joins TRBV7-9 to TRBJ2-1, with D tentatively TRBD2 (5 bases). Between the trimmed V and J ends, which lost 4 bases and 5 bases, there was a span of 15 bases. From germline, CDR1 is SEHNR and CDR2 FQNEAQ (reference sequence). The CDR3 loop spans 15 amino acids. The CDR3 DNA reads as TGTGCCAGCAGCTCAAGGCCAGCGGCAAACAATGAGCAGTTCTTC. Its translation: CASSSRPAANNEQFF.

The chain recombines TRBV4-2 with TRBJ2-7; 7 bases agree with TRBD1. Germline CDR1 LGHNA, CDR2 YNFKEQ. After removal of 1 base from V and 3 bases from J, the junction contained 6 bases not matched to a gene. There are 15 residues in the CDR3. The DNA for the CDR3 is TGTGCCAGCAGCCAAGCCCTAGGGGGCAACTACGAGCAGTACTTC. The encoded protein is CASSQALGGNYEQYF.

This clone was counted only a few times. The sample contains more than one DNA sequence encoding this CDR3. The chain uses TRBV11-2 and TRBJ1-2, with 7 bases identical to TRBD1. CDR1 and CDR2 from the germline V gene are SGHAT and FQNNGV. Unmatched junction bases numbered 4, after V lost 5 bases and J lost 4 bases. CDR3 length: 13 amino acids. CDR3 in amino acids: CASSPGTVYGYTF. As DNA, the CDR3 is TGTGCCAGCAGCCCCGGGACAGTCTATGGCTACACCTTC.

The chain uses TRBV6-5 and TRBJ2-7; D is unclear. This CDR3 has 16 residues. Trimming pared 4 bases from V and 1 base from J, leaving 17 bases between. The germline CDR1 and CDR2 sequences are MNHEY and SVGAGI. The CDR3 is CASSLRITVLSYEQYF. The CDR3 nucleotides are TGTGCCAGCAGTTTAAGGATAACAGTTTTATCCTACGAGCAGTACTTC.

The chain is built from TRBV11-2 and TRBJ2-4; TRBD1 or TRBD2 may be the D gene (6 bases each). Looked up from germline, CDR1 is SGHAT and CDR2 is FQNNGV. This CDR3 contains 15 residues. V lost 3 bases and J 8 bases, leaving 17 bases between the germline ends. The CDR3 bases are TGTGCCAGCAGCTTTCCAGGAGGGGGGCTAGACATTCAGTACTTC. Translating gives CASSFPGGGLDIQYF.

The chain recombines TRBV7-6 with TRBJ2-1; D uncertain. The CDR3 runs to 13 residues. Germline-derived CDR1 and CDR2 are SGHVS and FNYEAQ. Trimming left V 3 bases short and J 6 bases short, with 9 bases between. DNA for the CDR3: TGTGCCAGCAGCTTGCTGGATTTCAATGAGCAGTTCTTC. This sequence encodes CASSLLDFNEQFF. Full variable domain (outside the CDR3, taken from reference TRBV7-6 and TRBJ2-1): GAGVSQSPRYKVTKRGQDVALRCDPISGHVSLYWYRQALGQGPEFLTYFNYEAQQDKSGLPNDRFSAERPEGSISTLTIQRTEQRDSAMYRCASSLLDFNEQFFGPGTRLTVL.

V usage is TRBV7-2 and J usage is TRBJ1-1; D is ambiguous. Trimming took 3 bases from V and 5 from J, leaving 7 bases between them. The CDR3 extends over 12 amino acids. Germline V lookup: CDR1 SGHTA, CDR2 FQGNSA. The CDR3 is CASSFVTTEAFF. CDR3 in DNA: TGTGCCAGCAGCTTTGTCACGACTGAAGCTTTCTTT. The whole variable domain, filled in from reference TRBV7-2 and TRBJ1-1, reads GAGVSQSPSNKVTEKGKDVELRCDPISGHTALYWYRQSLGQGLEFLIYFQGNSAPDKSGLPSDRFSAERTGGSVSTLTIQRTQQEDSAVYLCASSFVTTEAFFGQGTRLTVV.

The rearrangement joins TRBV30 to TRBJ2-2; 8 positions agree with TRBD1. Germline V gene sequence: CDR1 GTSNPN, CDR2 SVGIG (reference sequence). The CDR3 is made up of 16 amino acids. Trimming removed 3 bases from V and 4 bases from J; junction bases left unmatched: 10. CDR3 loop: CAWSPYPDRGTGELFF. Here the CDR3 DNA reads TGTGCCTGGAGCCCTTACCCTGACAGGGGCACCGGGGAGCTGTTTTTT.

The chain couples TRBV2 to TRBJ1-6; a possible D gene is TRBD1 (5 bases). The CDR3 is 16 amino acids. Trimming took off 6 bases at V and 0 bases at J, with 12 bases between the two ends. Per germline, CDR1 SNHLY and CDR2 FYNNEI. CDR3 DNA sequence: TGTGCCAGCAGGGACACCGAGAGCTCCTATAATTCACCCCTCCACTTT. Protein: CASRDTESSYNSPLHF.

The rearrangement links TRBV4-1 to TRBJ2-3; D gene ambiguous. The ends were cut back, 2 bases at V and 7 bases at J, with 10 bases in the middle. Germline V CDR1 and CDR2: MGHRA, YSYEKL. The CDR3 sequence is 13 residues long. As DNA, the CDR3 is TGCGCCAGCAGCCAATTGCAAGGATATACGCAGTATTTT. Protein: CASSQLQGYTQYF.

The V and J genes are TRBV15 and TRBJ2-1; D unclear. Germline assignment: CDR1 LNHNV and CDR2 YYDKDF (reference sequence). The CDR3 runs 12 residues. Trimming pared 0 bases from V and 10 bases from J, leaving 7 bases between. The CDR3 DNA is TGTGCCACCAGCAGAGATCGGCCAGAGCAGTTCTTC. Translation: CATSRDRPEQFF.

The rearrangement uses TRBV6-1 and TRBJ2-7, with D perhaps TRBD2 (5 bases). The CDR3 is 12 amino acids. With 5 bases removed from V and 4 bases from J, the gap between germline ends came to 9 bases. The germline gives CDR1 MNHNS, CDR2 SASEGT. The CDR3 loop reads CASSFGGYEQYF. In DNA form, the CDR3 reads TGTGCCAGCAGTTTCGGCGGGTACGAGCAGTACTTC.

This chain uses TRBV7-9 with TRBJ2-1; 7 bases match TRBD2. This CDR3 is 16 amino acids long. Trimming removed 3 bases from V and 4 bases from J; junction bases left unmatched: 9. Germline V lookup: CDR1 SEHNR, CDR2 FQNEAQ (reference sequence). CDR3 coding DNA: TGTGCCAGCAGCTTGATCGGGGGAGGGAAGTACAATGAGCAGTTCTTC. It specifies CASSLIGGGKYNEQFF.

The chain joins TRBV15 to TRBJ1-2; D remains unclear. The CDR3 has 13 amino acids. V lost 6 bases, J lost 6 bases, and 14 bases lay in between. Looked up from germline, CDR1 is LNHNV and CDR2 is YYDKDF (reference sequence). Written as DNA, the CDR3 is TGTGCCACCAGGGCGGCGGGTTTGGATGGCTACACCTTC. Translating it yields CATRAAGLDGYTF.

This sequence joins TRBV29-1 and TRBJ2-5; TRBD1 matches at 9 bases. V shed 3 bases, J shed 5 bases, and the junction held 7 bases outside the gene matches. The germline V gene encodes CDR1 SQVTM and CDR2 ANQGSEA. The CDR3 length is 14 residues. CDR3 protein: CSVERTGEGETQYF. CDR3 bases: TGCAGCGTTGAGAGGACAGGGGAGGGTGAGACCCAGTACTTC.

Notes on this clone: Distinct nucleotide sequences in the sample also encode this CDR3. The chain is built from TRBV5-1 and TRBJ2-7; D possibly corresponds to TRBD2 (5 bases). Per germline, CDR1 SGHRS and CDR2 YFSETQ. Trimming pared 0 bases from V and 2 bases from J, leaving 6 bases between. CDR3 length equals 13 residues. CDR3 loop: CASSLGGPYEQYF. CDR3 nucleotide sequence: TGCGCCAGCAGCTTGGGAGGGCCCTACGAGCAGTACTTC.

The rearrangement uses TRBV27 and TRBJ2-7; no firm D call. Germline values: CDR1 MNHEY, CDR2 SMNVEV (reference sequence). The V end lost 4 bases, the J end lost 6 bases, and 13 bases lay between the germline ends. The CDR3 consists of 13 residues. The CDR3 protein is CASSWAATGEQYF. DNA of the CDR3: TGTGCCAGCAGTTGGGCGGCCACTGGCGAGCAGTACTTC.